A single sample is the source of the 31 T cell receptor beta chains below, sequenced in a study of blood T cells in healthy people across ages. Next came a second PCR, run for about 7 to 12 cycles, which used a sample-barcoded 5' primer along with a J-beta primer mix. TCRdb recomputed calls from the 5' RACE reads with MiXCR, one row per CDR3 protein. The profile shows hundreds of thousands of distinct CDR3 sequences, less than 80% of them singletons. Sequences were obtained from blood. These receptor sequences come from a man aged 25 to 45 in good health.

J is TRBJ2-1 and V is TRBV4-3, with D hard to call. The germline CDR1 and CDR2 sequences are LGHNA and YSLEER. The CDR3 totals 14 residues. V shed 1 base and J shed 3 bases, with 7 bases lying between them. As DNA, the CDR3 is TGCGCCAGCAGCCAAGGGTATCTCTACAATGAGCAGTTCTTC. Translation gives CASSQGYLYNEQFF.

The rearrangement joins TRBV20-1 to TRBJ1-5; a possible D gene is TRBD1 (5 bases). The CDR3 spans 14 residues. The germline gives CDR1 DFQATT, CDR2 SNEGSKA (reference sequence). Deletions cut 4 bases from V and 7 bases from J, with 17 bases between. CDR3 protein: CSATGTPGSQPQHF. The CDR3 region has the DNA TGCAGTGCTACCGGGACCCCGGGGTCACAGCCCCAGCATTTT.

The V gene is TRBV2, the J gene TRBJ2-3; no firm D call. The V and J ends lost 4 bases and 6 bases respectively, with 11 bases between them. CDR1 SNHLY and CDR2 FYNNEI come from the germline V gene. CDR3 length equals 13 residues. The CDR3 DNA follows: TGTGCCAGCAGTGGGGGTTTGGGGGATACGCAGTATTTT. Encoded protein: CASSGGLGDTQYF.

This clonotype was counted between two and nine times. The chain combines TRBV28 with TRBJ2-7; 9 nucleotides agree with TRBD2. J was trimmed by 3 bases and V by 5 bases; bases with no gene match: 5. The CDR3 contains 14 residues. Germline assignment: CDR1 MDHEN and CDR2 SYDVKM. CDR3 sequence reads: CASSPGTSLYEQYF. CDR3 sequence (DNA): TGTGCCAGCAGTCCAGGGACTAGCCTCTACGAGCAGTACTTC.

The chain recombines TRBV5-1 with TRBJ2-3; perhaps TRBD2 as D (5 bases). CDR3 length: 15 residues. Germline loops: CDR1 SGHRS, CDR2 YFSETQ. With 1 base removed from V and 6 bases from J, the gap between germline ends came to 15 bases. CDR3 amino acids: CASSLHGEPQDTQYF. The CDR3 DNA reads TGCGCCAGCAGCTTGCACGGGGAACCACAGGATACGCAGTATTTT.

This clonotype has a handful of counts. The chain couples TRBV12-3 or TRBV12-4 to TRBJ2-7; 9 positions match TRBD1. The CDR3 is made up of 16 amino acids. V gave up 5 bases and J gave up 0 bases; unmatched junction bases: 8. Written as DNA, the CDR3 is TGTGCCAGCAGTCAGGGGACAGGGCAATCCTCCTACGAGCAGTACTTC. Protein product: CASSQGTGQSSYEQYF.

The rearrangement links TRBV20-1 to TRBJ1-1; 8 bases line up with TRBD1. V shed 0 bases, J shed 4 bases, and the junction held 13 bases outside the gene matches. There are 17 residues in the CDR3. CDR1 DFQATT and CDR2 SNEGSKA come from the germline V gene (reference sequence). CDR3 bases: TGCAGTGCTAGAGATCAGGGCAGGGGGCTTGGTAGCACTGAAGCTTTCTTT. Translated, it gives CSARDQGRGLGSTEAFF.

The V and J genes are TRBV12-3 or TRBV12-4 and TRBJ2-7, with 10 bases aligning to TRBD2. CDR3 length equals 15 residues. The J segment lost 4 bases and the V segment lost 5 bases, leaving 8 bases of the junction unmatched. CDR3 sequence (DNA): TGTGCCAGCAGTGTCGCCCTAGCGGGGGTTTACGAGCAGTACTTC. This gives the protein CASSVALAGVYEQYF.

The chain uses TRBV6-6 and TRBJ2-7, with D perhaps TRBD1 (6 bases). Germline V lookup: CDR1 MNHNY, CDR2 SVGAGI (reference sequence). The CDR3 has 16 amino acids. With 2 bases removed from V and 4 bases from J, the gap between germline ends came to 18 bases. This CDR3 reads CASSYRPRTANYEQYF. For the CDR3, the DNA is TGTGCCAGCAGTTACAGGCCCCGGACAGCGAATTACGAGCAGTACTTC.

The rearrangement joins TRBV15 to TRBJ2-4, with TRBD2 matching over 7 bases. The J call may not be correct, given that the DNA end is closer to TRBJ2-7. The CDR3 has 14 residues. The germline gives CDR1 LNHNV, CDR2 YYDKDF (reference sequence). This CDR3 reads CATSRDAGAYEQYF. CDR3 DNA: TGTGCCACCAGCAGAGATGCGGGAGCTTACGAGCAGTACTTC.

Only a few counts were recorded for this clonotype. The rearrangement uses TRBV25-1 and TRBJ1-2; 8 bases align to TRBD1. The CDR3 sequence is 13 residues long. The germline V gene encodes CDR1 MGHDK and CDR2 SYGVNS. J lost 5 bases, V lost 6 bases, and 5 bases had no gene match. CDR3 nucleotide sequence: TGTGCCAGCAGAGGACAGGGTTGGTATGGCTACACCTTC. Translated: CASRGQGWYGYTF.

The rearrangement joins TRBV21-1 to TRBJ2-1; the table gives TRBD2 as D, unverified against the DNA. TRBV21-1 is tagged as a pseudogene. This CDR3 comprises 16 residues. The CDR3 sequence is CASSITSGGFDNEQFF. The CDR3 nucleotides are TGTGCCAGCAGCATAACTAGCGGGGGGTTTGACAATGAGCAGTTCTTC.

The genes are TRBV28 and TRBJ1-4; TRBD1 agrees at 9 bases. Germline V gene sequence: CDR1 MDHEN, CDR2 SYDVKM. CDR3 length equals 18 residues. After removal of 10 bases from V and 0 bases from J, the junction contained 15 bases not matched to a gene. As DNA, the CDR3 is TGTGCCAACCGCCGGACAGGGGAAAACTCAACAACTAATGAAAAACTGTTTTTT. It translates to CANRRTGENSTTNEKLFF.

This sequence joins TRBV7-3 and TRBJ2-1; possibly TRBD1 or TRBD2 for D (5 bases each). The CDR3 has 13 residues. Germline V CDR1 and CDR2: SGHTA, FQGTGA. Deletions cut 1 base from V and 13 bases from J, with 14 bases between. CDR3 region: CASSLRDQETQFF. The CDR3, as DNA: TGTGCCAGCAGCTTAAGGGACCAAGAGACCCAGTTCTTC.

CDR3 loop: CSAIGDGMRLQYF. CDR3 in DNA: TGCAGTGCTATAGGAGACGGGATGAGACTTCAGTACTTC. The rearrangement links TRBV20-1 to TRBJ2-7; D is possibly TRBD2 (5 bases). The CDR3 extends over 13 amino acids. V lost 4 bases to trimming and J lost 10 bases, with 20 bases between them. Germline V lookup: CDR1 DFQATT, CDR2 SNEGSKA (reference sequence).

The chain couples TRBV28 to TRBJ2-7, with 12 bases lining up with TRBD2. The J call may not be correct, given that the DNA end is closer to TRBJ2-5. There are 20 residues in the CDR3. The germline V gene encodes CDR1 MDHEN and CDR2 SYDVKM. CDR3 sequence reads: CASSPILAGGPESGGETQYF. DNA of the CDR3: TGTGCCAGCAGTCCAATCCTAGCGGGGGGGCCTGAGTCGGGTGGAGAGACCCAGTACTTC.

This clonotype was found once. The rearrangement links TRBV29-1 to TRBJ2-1, with TRBD1 as a possible D gene (8 bases). CDR1 SQVTM and CDR2 ANQGSEA come from the germline V gene. V lost 6 bases, J lost 9 bases, and 21 bases lay in between. The CDR3 spans 14 residues. CDR3 region: CSVLRTGREGEQFF. CDR3 coding DNA: TGCAGCGTCTTAAGGACAGGGAGGGAGGGTGAGCAGTTCTTC.

Only a few counts were recorded for this clonotype. This chain links TRBV5-1 with TRBJ2-1; 9 nucleotides agree with TRBD2. The ends lost 2 bases at V and 12 bases at J; junction bases unmatched: 9. Germline V gene lookup returns CDR1 SGHRS and CDR2 YFSETQ. The CDR3 is 14 amino acids. The CDR3 protein is CASSFSGGSRSQFF. The CDR3 nucleotides are TGCGCCAGCAGCTTTAGCGGGGGATCACGGTCGCAGTTCTTC.

This rearrangement joins TRBV21-1 to TRBJ2-7. TRBV21-1 is flagged as a pseudogene. This CDR3 is built from 11 residues. The DNA of the CDR3 is TGTGCCAGCAGCAGCTGGGGTACCCAGTACTTC. Translating it yields CASSSWGTQYF.

The rearrangement joins TRBV3-1 to TRBJ1-5, with D possibly TRBD1 on 5 matching bases. Trimming took off 4 bases at V and 0 bases at J, with 19 bases between the two ends. Germline V lookup: CDR1 LGHDT, CDR2 YNNKEL (reference sequence). CDR3 length equals 18 residues. CDR3 DNA sequence: TGTGCCAGCAGCCCCCGACAGATCTTATGTTATAGCAATCAGCCCCAGCATTTT. Amino acids: CASSPRQILCYSNQPQHF.

The chain joins TRBV27 to TRBJ2-7; tentatively, D is TRBD1 or TRBD2 (5 bases each). CDR1 is MNHEY and CDR2 is SMNVEV in the germline V gene (reference sequence). The CDR3 is 14 amino acids. V was clipped by 7 bases and J by 7 bases, with 20 bases between them. The CDR3 DNA follows: TGTGCCAGCACCCTCGGGCACGGGACGGGGGAGCAGTACTTC. Its protein is CASTLGHGTGEQYF.

The chain combines TRBV20-1 with TRBJ2-1; D is unresolved. Looked up from germline, CDR1 is DFQATT and CDR2 is SNEGSKA (reference sequence). CDR3 length equals 15 residues. V lost 7 bases, J lost 0 bases, and 16 bases lay in between. The CDR3 region is CSGYAGPSSYNEQFF. The CDR3 nucleotides are TGCAGTGGGTACGCAGGTCCGAGCTCCTACAATGAGCAGTTCTTC.

This rearrangement joins TRBV6-2 or TRBV6-3 to TRBJ1-2; D is unresolved. Germline loops: CDR1 MNHEY, CDR2 SVGEGT. The length of the CDR3 is 12 residues. Trimming took off 6 bases at V and 7 bases at J, with 12 bases between the two ends. In DNA form, the CDR3 reads TGTGCCAGCAGGCTCGGAGCCTCTGGCTACACCTTC. Protein: CASRLGASGYTF.

This clonotype was detected once. The CDR3 DNA reads as TGTGCCAGCAGCGAAACGGGACGTCTGACCGAGCAGTACTTC. Translated: CASSETGRLTEQYF. The V gene is TRBV7-2, the J gene TRBJ2-4; D assignment may be TRBD1 or TRBD2 (5 bases each). TRBJ2-7 explains the end of the DNA better; the J call may be wrong. Germline values: CDR1 SGHTA, CDR2 FQGNSA. The CDR3 contains 14 residues.

The chain joins TRBV11-2 to TRBJ2-2; 9 positions match TRBD1. J lost 3 bases, V lost 2 bases, and 7 bases had no gene match. The CDR3 runs 17 residues. The V gene's germline CDR1 is SGHAT and CDR2 FQNNGV. The CDR3 loop reads CASSLLQGALDTGELFF. The CDR3 coding sequence is TGTGCCAGCAGCTTATTACAGGGGGCTCTCGACACCGGGGAGCTGTTTTTT.

CDR3 in DNA: TGTGCCAGCAGCAAAGCGGACGTTACAGGGGACTTAAGCAATCAGCCCCAGCATTTT. The encoded protein is CASSKADVTGDLSNQPQHF. V and J are TRBV21-1 and TRBJ1-5; TRBD1, the table's D call, was not compared with the DNA. TRBV21-1 is noted as a pseudogene. The CDR3 totals 19 residues.

This chain links TRBV12-3 or TRBV12-4 with TRBJ2-3, with D maybe TRBD1 (6 bases). This CDR3 comprises 13 residues. The V end was cut by 7 bases, the J end by 4 bases, with 12 bases between. This CDR3 is CASNLQGADTQYF. In nucleotides, the CDR3 is TGTGCCAGCAATCTACAGGGTGCAGATACGCAGTATTTT.

The table lists this clonotype with a few counts. The chain uses TRBV20-1 and TRBJ2-6; D may match TRBD1 or TRBD2 (5 bases each). The V gene's germline CDR1 is DFQATT and CDR2 SNEGSKA (reference sequence). The CDR3 loop spans 16 amino acids. The V end was cut by 5 bases, the J end by 0 bases, with 14 bases between. The DNA for the CDR3 is TGCAGTGCTTCAGGGTTAGGGAGCTCTGGGGCCAACGTCCTGACTTTC. Translating it yields CSASGLGSSGANVLTF.

The V call is TRBV20-1, the J call TRBJ2-5; D possibly matches TRBD1 or TRBD2 (6 bases each). V was shortened by 6 bases and J by 11 bases, with 25 bases between the two germline ends. The germline V gene encodes CDR1 DFQATT and CDR2 SNEGSKA (reference sequence). CDR3 length: 14 amino acids. CDR3 region: CSAKRGDSRNEQYF. CDR3 DNA sequence: TGCAGTGCCAAGAGGGGGGATTCTCGCAATGAGCAGTACTTC.

The chain links TRBV7-2 to TRBJ2-3, with D possibly being TRBD1 or TRBD2 (5 bases each). CDR1 and CDR2 (germline): SGHTA, FQGNSA. V was cut by 5 bases and J by 11 bases, with 17 bases left in between. There are 13 residues in the CDR3. The CDR3 bases are TGTGCCAGCAGCAGGCACGGGGCTCGAGGGCAGTATTTT. It translates to CASSRHGARGQYF.

The chain links TRBV7-9 to TRBJ2-5; TRBD1 matches at 10 bases. The tail of the sequence fits TRBJ2-7 better, so the J call may be wrong. Germline V gives CDR1 SEHNR, CDR2 FQNEAQ (reference sequence). This CDR3 spans 14 amino acids. CDR3 in amino acids: CASSLPGTGAEQYF. CDR3 coding DNA: TGTGCCAGCAGCTTACCCGGGACAGGGGCCGAGCAGTACTTC.